The count of the clone carrying this T cell receptor beta chain is one. Its cognate antigen is unknown. The data stem from a study of beta chain features in type 1 diabetes. General study results and limits: There were fewer insertions and more deletions at the VDJ junctions of type 1 diabetes patients. In the patient group, naive, central memory and Treg TCRB repertoires seemed more alike than in the healthy donor group. Patients with Type 1 diabetes showed moderately but significantly shorter TCRB CDR3s in all four CD4+ subsets.

Every isolated RNA sample was fully reverse transcribed, so sequencing captured expressed TCRB transcripts. Around 3.57 million reads was the average for naive, central memory and regulatory T cell samples. Data came from immunoSEQ multiplex PCR; TCRdb stores just in-frame clones and leaves some out. The sample records over 200,000 clones, approximately 11% being singletons. Germline V gives CDR1 LGHNA, CDR2 YNFKEQ. V lost 0 bases, J lost 7 bases, and 13 bases lay in between. This CDR3 spans 14 amino acids. Sequencing was performed on naive CD4+ T cells from blood. This chain connects TRBV4-2 to TRBJ2-7; no firm D call. The receptor was derived from a man under 40 with type 1 diabetes. DNA for the CDR3: TGTGCCAGCAGCCAAGATCCTCAGGCCCCAGAGCAGTACTTC. This codes for CASSQDPQAPEQYF.